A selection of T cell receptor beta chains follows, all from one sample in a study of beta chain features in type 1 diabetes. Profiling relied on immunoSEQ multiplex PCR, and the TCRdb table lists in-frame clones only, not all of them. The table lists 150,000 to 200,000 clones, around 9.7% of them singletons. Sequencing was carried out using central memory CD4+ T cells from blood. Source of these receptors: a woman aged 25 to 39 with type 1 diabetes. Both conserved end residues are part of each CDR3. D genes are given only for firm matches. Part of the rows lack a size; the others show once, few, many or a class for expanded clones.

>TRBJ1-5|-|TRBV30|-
TGTGCCTGGAGTGTACGGGGGATGAGGAGCAATCAGCCCCAGCATTTT
CAWSVRGMRSNQPQHF
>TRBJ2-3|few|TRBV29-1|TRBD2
TGCAGCGTTCGAGCGGGATGGGGTGCAGATACGCAGTATTTT
CSVRAGWGADTQYF
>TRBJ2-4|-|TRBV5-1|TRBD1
TGCGCCAGCGGACAACAGGGGGAAAACATTCAGTACTTC
CASGQQGENIQYF
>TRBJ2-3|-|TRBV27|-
TGTGCCAGCAGACGACTAGTTGCAGATACGCAGTATTTT
CASRRLVADTQYF
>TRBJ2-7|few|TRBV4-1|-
TGCGCCAGCAGCCAAGATTGGGGGCCAAGCGAGCAGTACTTC
CASSQDWGPSEQYF
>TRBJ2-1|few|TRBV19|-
TGTGCCAGTAGACTAGCCCTTGACAATGAGCAGTTCTTC
CASRLALDNEQFF
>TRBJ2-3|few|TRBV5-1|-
TGCGCCAGCAGCTTGGACTCTCGCACAGATACGCAGTATTTT
CASSLDSRTDTQYF
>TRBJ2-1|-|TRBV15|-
TGTGCCACCAGCAGAGATCCCAACTCCTACAATGAGCAGTTCTTC
CATSRDPNSYNEQFF
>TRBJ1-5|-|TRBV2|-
TGTGCCAGCAGTCCGCAGGGAAAAAGCAATCAGCCCCAGCATTTT
CASSPQGKSNQPQHF
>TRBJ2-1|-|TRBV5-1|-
TGCGCCAGCAGCTCGGGAAGCTCCTACAATGAGCAGTTCTTC
CASSSGSSYNEQFF
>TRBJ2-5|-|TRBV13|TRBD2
TGTGCCAGCAGTCTAGCGGGAGTCGTGGAGACCCAGTACTTC
CASSLAGVVETQYF
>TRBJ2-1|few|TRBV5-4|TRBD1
TGTGCCAGCAGCGATTACAGGGGATACAATGAGCAGTTCTTC
CASSDYRGYNEQFF
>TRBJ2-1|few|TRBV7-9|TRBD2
TGTGCCAGCAGCAATAGCGGGATGCTCCACAATGAGCAGTTCTTC
CASSNSGMLHNEQFF
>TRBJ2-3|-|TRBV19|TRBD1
TGTGCCAGTAGTGAGGGGGCTGGAGATACGCAGTATTTT
CASSEGAGDTQYF
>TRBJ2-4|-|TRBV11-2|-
TGTGCCAGCAGCTTAGGCAGGCAGAACATTCAGTACTTC
CASSLGRQNIQYF
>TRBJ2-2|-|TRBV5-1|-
TGCGCCAGCAGCTCGGGGGACAGTACCGGGGAGCTGTTTTTT
CASSSGDSTGELFF
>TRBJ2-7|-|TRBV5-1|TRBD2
TGCGCCAGCAGCTCGGGCCTAGCGGGAGATAAGCAGTACTTC
CASSSGLAGDKQYF
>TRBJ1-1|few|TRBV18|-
TGTGCCAGCTCACCGGCCAGGGACACTGAAGCTTTCTTT
CASSPARDTEAFF
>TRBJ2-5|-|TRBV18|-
TGTGCCAGCCTTAGCGGAGGTGGGGAGACCCAGTACTTC
CASLSGGGETQYF
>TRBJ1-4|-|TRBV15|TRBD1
TGTGCCACCAGCAGTTTCGGACAGGGCGGTAGGGAAAAACTGTTTTTT
CATSSFGQGGREKLFF
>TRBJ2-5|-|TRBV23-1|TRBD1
TGCGCCAGCAGTCCCCGGGACAGGGAAGAGCAGTACTTC
CASSPRDREEQYF
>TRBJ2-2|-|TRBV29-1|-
TGCAGCGTTGCGGGAAGGGCCAACACCGGGGAGCTGTTTTTT
CSVAGRANTGELFF
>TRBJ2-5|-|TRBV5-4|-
TGTGCCAGCAGCTTGGGAGGCCCAACCCAGTACTTC
CASSLGGPTQYF
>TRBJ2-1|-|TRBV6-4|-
TGTGCCGCAGCGTATGAACAGGGCGATGAGCAGTTCTTC
CAAAYEQGDEQFF
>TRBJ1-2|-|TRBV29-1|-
TGCAGCGTTGTCGGGCAGGGCAATGGCTACACCTTC
CSVVGQGNGYTF
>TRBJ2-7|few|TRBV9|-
TGTGCCAGCAGCGTAGCTTGGGGCAGAACGGACGAGCAGTACTTC
CASSVAWGRTDEQYF
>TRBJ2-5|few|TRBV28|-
TGTGCCAGTGAATCTTCAGGGCGGGAGACCCAGTACTTC
CASESSGRETQYF
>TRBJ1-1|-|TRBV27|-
TGTGCCAGCAGTTTCGGCAGGGCGGGGACTGAAGCTTTCTTT
CASSFGRAGTEAFF
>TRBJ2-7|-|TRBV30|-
TGTGCCTGGAGTTTCACAGGGCTCCTACTCTACGAGCAGTACTTC
CAWSFTGLLLYEQYF
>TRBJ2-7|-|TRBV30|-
TGTGCCTGGGTGACTGGCTACGAGCAGTACTTC
CAWVTGYEQYF
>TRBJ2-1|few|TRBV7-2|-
TGTGCCAGCAGCTTATCTAGCTTAACCTACAATGAGCAGTTCTTC
CASSLSSLTYNEQFF
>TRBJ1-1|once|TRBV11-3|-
TGTGCCAGCAGCCCTTCCGGACTGATGAACACTGAAGCTTTCTTT
CASSPSGLMNTEAFF
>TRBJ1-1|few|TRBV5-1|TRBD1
TGCGCCAGCAGCTCGGGACAGGGGGAGACTGAAGCTTTCTTT
CASSSGQGETEAFF
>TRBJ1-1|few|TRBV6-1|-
TGTGCCAGTTCAGAAATCGACAGCAACACTGAAGCTTTCTTT
CASSEIDSNTEAFF
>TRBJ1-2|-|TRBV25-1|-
TGTGCCAGCAGTGAGGGACTCTACACCTTC
CASSEGLYTF
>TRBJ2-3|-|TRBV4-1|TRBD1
TGCGCCAGCAGCCAAGATAGGCGGACAGGGGACTTAGATACGCAGTATTTT
CASSQDRRTGDLDTQYF
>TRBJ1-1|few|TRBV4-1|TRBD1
TGCGCCAGCAGCCACCCCGGACAGGGAATCACTGAAGCTTTCTTT
CASSHPGQGITEAFF
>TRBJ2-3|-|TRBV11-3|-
TGTGCCAGCACCCCCCCGGGACAAAGCACAGATACGCAGTATTTT
CASTPPGQSTDTQYF
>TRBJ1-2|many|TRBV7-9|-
TGTGCCAGCAGCTTAGACTCAAACTATGGCTACACCTTC
CASSLDSNYGYTF
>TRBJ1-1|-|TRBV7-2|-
TGTGCCAGCAGCATTAAACACAGAGCACAGAACACTGAAGCTTTCTTT
CASSIKHRAQNTEAFF
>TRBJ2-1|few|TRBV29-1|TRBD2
TGCAGCTCATCCCAGGGACTAGCGGTGGGAAATGAGCAGTTCTTC
CSSSQGLAVGNEQFF
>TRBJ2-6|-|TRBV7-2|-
TGTGCCAGCAGCAATTATGGGGCCAACGTCCTGACTTTC
CASSNYGANVLTF
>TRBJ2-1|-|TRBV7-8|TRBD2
TGTGCCAGCAGCTCCACCACTAGCGTTCTCTCCTACAATGAGCAGTTCTTC
CASSSTTSVLSYNEQFF
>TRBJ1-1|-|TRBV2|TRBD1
TGTGCCAGCAGGAGGGGGCACCTTAACACTGAAGCTTTCTTT
CASRRGHLNTEAFF
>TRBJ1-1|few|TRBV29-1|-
TGCAGCGTTGAAGGGAAGGGAGGAGCTTTCTTT
CSVEGKGGAFF
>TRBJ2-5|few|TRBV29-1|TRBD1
TGCAGCGTTGAGGACAGGGGGCTCGGGGAGACCCAGTACTTC
CSVEDRGLGETQYF
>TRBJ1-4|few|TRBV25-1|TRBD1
TGTGCCAGCAGTGAATCCGGGACAGCCAGAGAGGGAAAACTGTTTTTT
CASSESGTAREGKLFF
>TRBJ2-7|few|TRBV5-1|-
TGCGCCAGCAGCTTGGCCGGTCAGGGGAACGAGCAGTACTTC
CASSLAGQGNEQYF
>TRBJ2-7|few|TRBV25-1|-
TGTGCCAGCAGTGATAAAGCGGCCGGACAGTACTTC
CASSDKAAGQYF
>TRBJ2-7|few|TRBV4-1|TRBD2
TGCGCCAGCAGCCAAGATCGGCTAGCGGGAGTTCATCACGAGCAGTACTTC
CASSQDRLAGVHHEQYF
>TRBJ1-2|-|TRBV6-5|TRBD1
TGTGCCAGCAGTTACTCTGGGGACAGGGTGGTCTATGGCTACACCTTC
CASSYSGDRVVYGYTF
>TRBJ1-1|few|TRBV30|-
TGTGCCTGCCTCGGTGGTTGGACTGAAGCTTTCTTT
CACLGGWTEAFF